One sample yielded the 14 T cell receptor beta chains listed below, sequenced in a study of molecular identifiers for immune sequencing clone quantification. TCRdb fed the PCR reads into MiXCR, producing one record per CDR3 protein. Of more than 70,000 distinct CDR3 sequences in the sample, roughly 21% were seen once. Sample: naive CD8+ T cells from blood, with Jurkat cell RNA spiked in. Subset reported: FACS-sorted CD8+CD4-CCR7+CD45RA+ naive T cells. The receptors stem from a human donor in good health. Some libraries in this study had Jurkat cell RNA spiked in.

This clonotype was found many times. The J gene is TRBJ2-5, the V gene TRBV28; D gene ambiguous. The ends were cut back, 2 bases at V and 1 base at J, with 8 bases in the middle. The germline CDR1 and CDR2 sequences are MDHEN and SYDVKM. The CDR3 length is 14 residues. In DNA, the CDR3 is TGTGCCAGCAGTTTAGAAGGCCGCCAAGAGACCCAGTACTTC. This encodes CASSLEGRQETQYF.

A few counts support this clonotype. The chain has TRBV7-8 and TRBJ2-1; 7 bases are shared with TRBD1. The V and J ends lost 1 base and 4 bases, in that order; junction bases with no gene match: 4. Germline V gene sequence: CDR1 SGHVS, CDR2 FQNEAQ. This CDR3 comprises 15 residues. The CDR3 DNA reads TGTGCCAGCAGCTTAGGACAGGGTGGATACAATGAGCAGTTCTTC. It translates to CASSLGQGGYNEQFF.

As for this clonotype: Just one base apart from a much larger clone, this may be a read error. J is TRBJ1-5 and V is TRBV20-1; D is ambiguous. In germline, CDR1 is DFQATT, CDR2 SNEGSKA (reference sequence). V shed 1 base and J shed 1 base, with 11 bases lying between them. The CDR3 extends over 15 amino acids. The CDR3 DNA is TGCAGTGCTAGAGTACTCATCGAAAGCAATCAGCCCCAGCATTTT. As protein: CSARVLIESNQPQHF.

Note on this clonotype: Sequence at one end of the junction differs from germline and may be a read error. The V call is TRBV7-3, the J call TRBJ1-1; TRBD1 agrees at 8 bases. Germline V gene sequence: CDR1 SGHTA, CDR2 FQGTGA. This CDR3 is 14 amino acids long. CDR3: CAGSLTGGGTEAFF. The CDR3 DNA reads TGTGCCGGCAGCTTAACAGGGGGGGGCACTGAAGCTTTCTTT.

This clonotype was detected many times. The chain recombines TRBV19 with TRBJ2-3; 7 bases fit TRBD2. There are 13 residues in the CDR3. The germline CDR1 and CDR2 sequences are LNHDA and SQIVND (reference sequence). J was trimmed by 4 bases and V by 7 bases; bases with no gene match: 5. The CDR3 region has the DNA TGTGCCAGTACGGCGGGAGTGGCAGATACGCAGTATTTT. Protein: CASTAGVADTQYF. The variable domain in full, completed from reference TRBV19 and TRBJ2-3, reads DGGITQSPKYLFRKEGQNVTLSCEQNLNHDAMYWYRQDPGQGLRLIYYSQIVNDFQKGDIAEGYSVSREKKESFPLTVTSAQKNPTAFYLCASTAGVADTQYFGPGTRLTVL.

Concerning this clonotype itself: Given a much more abundant clone one base away, this may be a read error. This rearrangement joins TRBV29-1 to TRBJ2-7; 10 bases are shared with TRBD2. Germline V CDR1 and CDR2: SQVTM, ANQGSEA. The CDR3 covers 13 residues. J was trimmed by 5 bases and V by 4 bases; bases with no gene match: 5. This CDR3 is CSVVGLASHEQYF. The CDR3 DNA follows: TGCAGCGTTGTGGGACTAGCGTCGCACGAGCAGTACTTC.

This clonotype was observed a handful of times. The chain combines TRBV28 with TRBJ2-3; the D gene is possibly TRBD2 (5 bases). CDR3 length: 15 amino acids. The germline gives CDR1 MDHEN, CDR2 SYDVKM. The germline V and J ends were trimmed by 3 bases and 1 base, with 11 bases remaining between them. In DNA, the CDR3 is TGTGCCAGCAGTTTTAGGCTAGCTGGCACAGATACGCAGTATTTT. Protein sequence: CASSFRLAGTDTQYF.

This clonotype came up many times. V gene TRBV7-9 combines with J gene TRBJ1-1, with D hard to call. The length of the CDR3 is 16 residues. Germline V gene sequence: CDR1 SEHNR, CDR2 FQNEAQ (reference sequence). The germline V and J ends were trimmed by 5 bases and 0 bases, with 16 bases remaining between them. Here the CDR3 reads CASSPGPRTMNTEAFF. The DNA for the CDR3 is TGTGCCAGCAGCCCCGGACCCAGGACGATGAACACTGAAGCTTTCTTT.

This clonotype was detected only a few times. V usage is TRBV5-1 and J usage is TRBJ2-7; 12 nucleotides line up with TRBD2. J was trimmed by 0 bases and V by 4 bases; bases with no gene match: 11. Germline V CDR1 and CDR2: SGHRS, YFSETQ. The CDR3 has 18 amino acids. CDR3 bases: TGCGCCAGCAGCGAATGGACTAGCGGGGAGAGTCACTCCTACGAGCAGTACTTC. Encoded protein: CASSEWTSGESHSYEQYF.

This clonotype was counted a few times. The V gene is TRBV25-1, the J gene TRBJ2-5, with TRBD2 matching over 7 bases. CDR1 is MGHDK and CDR2 is SYGVNS in the germline V gene. V dropped 1 base and J dropped 5; count of bases not matched to a gene: 16. The CDR3 is 18 amino acids. The CDR3: CASSEFSRELVSLETQYF. The CDR3 DNA follows: TGTGCCAGCAGTGAATTTTCGCGGGAGTTAGTATCGTTGGAGACCCAGTACTTC.

CDR3 nucleotide sequence: TGCGCCAGCAGCCAAGGGGGGACAAATTACAATGAGCAGTTCTTC. Its protein product is CASSQGGTNYNEQFF. This chain links TRBV4-1 with TRBJ2-1; D may be TRBD1 (6 bases). Trimming stripped 1 base from V and 4 bases from J, with 11 bases between. The CDR3 is made up of 15 amino acids. CDR1 is MGHRA and CDR2 is YSYEKL in the germline V gene.

To note about this clonotype: A read error may explain this, as a much larger clone is one base away. The chain uses TRBV6-2 or TRBV6-3 and TRBJ2-7; D is perhaps TRBD1 (6 bases). The CDR3 is made up of 13 amino acids. Germline V gene sequence: CDR1 MNHEY, CDR2 SVGEGT. The CDR3 region is CASSPYGQYEQCF. The CDR3 bases are TGTGCCAGCAGTCCTTACGGACAGTACGAGCAGTGCTTC.

This clonotype was seen at least ten times. The chain joins TRBV5-1 to TRBJ2-3; D uncertain. This CDR3 is built from 15 residues. Deletions cut 0 bases from V and 3 bases from J, with 11 bases between. The V gene's germline CDR1 is SGHRS and CDR2 YFSETQ. CDR3 sequence: CASSLAFAATDTQYF. CDR3 DNA sequence: TGCGCCAGCAGCTTGGCCTTCGCAGCTACAGATACGCAGTATTTT.

There are many counts of this clonotype. V usage is TRBV5-1 and J usage is TRBJ2-7; a possible D gene is TRBD2 (5 bases). V gave up 0 bases and J gave up 5 bases, with 9 bases separating them. Looked up from germline, CDR1 is SGHRS and CDR2 is YFSETQ. There are 13 residues in the CDR3. The CDR3 reads CASSLVAEDEQYF. DNA of the CDR3: TGCGCCAGCAGCTTGGTTGCGGAGGACGAGCAGTACTTC.